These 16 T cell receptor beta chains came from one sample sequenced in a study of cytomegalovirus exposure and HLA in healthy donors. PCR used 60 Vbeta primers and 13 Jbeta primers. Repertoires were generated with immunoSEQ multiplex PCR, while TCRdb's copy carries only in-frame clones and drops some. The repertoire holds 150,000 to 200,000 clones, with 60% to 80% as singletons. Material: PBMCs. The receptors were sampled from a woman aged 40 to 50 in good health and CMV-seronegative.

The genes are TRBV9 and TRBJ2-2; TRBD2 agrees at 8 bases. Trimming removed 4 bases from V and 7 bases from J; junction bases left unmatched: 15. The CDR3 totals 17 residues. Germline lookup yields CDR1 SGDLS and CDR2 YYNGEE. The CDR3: CASSSRGQRGLGGELFF. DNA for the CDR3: TGTGCCAGCAGCTCCCGGGGCCAGCGGGGGTTGGGCGGGGAGCTGTTTTTT.

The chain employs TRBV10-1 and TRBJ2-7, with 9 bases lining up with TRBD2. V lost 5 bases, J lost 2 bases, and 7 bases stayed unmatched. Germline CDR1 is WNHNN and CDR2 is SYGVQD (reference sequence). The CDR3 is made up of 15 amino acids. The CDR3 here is CASSQNAGGPYEQYF. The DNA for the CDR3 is TGCGCCAGCAGTCAAAACGCGGGAGGGCCCTACGAGCAGTACTTC.

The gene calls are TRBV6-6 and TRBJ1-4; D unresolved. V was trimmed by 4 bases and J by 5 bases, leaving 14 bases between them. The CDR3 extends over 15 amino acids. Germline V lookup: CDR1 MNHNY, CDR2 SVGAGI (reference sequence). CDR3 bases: TGTGCCAGCAGTTTACAACACCCATTCAATGAAAAACTGTTTTTT. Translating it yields CASSLQHPFNEKLFF.

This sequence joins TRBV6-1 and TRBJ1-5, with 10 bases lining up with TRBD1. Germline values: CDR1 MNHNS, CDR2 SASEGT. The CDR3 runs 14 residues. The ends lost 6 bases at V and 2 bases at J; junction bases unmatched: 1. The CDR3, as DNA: TGTGCCAGCAGCGGGACAGGGGGCAATCAGCCCCAGCATTTT. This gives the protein CASSGTGGNQPQHF.

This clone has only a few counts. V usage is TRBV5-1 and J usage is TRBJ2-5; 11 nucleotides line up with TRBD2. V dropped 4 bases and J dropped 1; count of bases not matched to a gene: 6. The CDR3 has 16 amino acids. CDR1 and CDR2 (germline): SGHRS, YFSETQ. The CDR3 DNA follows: TGCGCCAGCAGCCCCGGACTAGCGGGTTTCCAAGAGACCCAGTACTTC. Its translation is CASSPGLAGFQETQYF. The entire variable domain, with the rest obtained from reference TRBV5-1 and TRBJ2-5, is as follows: KAGVTQTPRYLIKTRGQQVTLSCSPISGHRSVSWYQQTPGQGLQFLFEYFSETQRNKGNFPGRFSGRQFSNSRSEMNVSTLELGDSALYLCASSPGLAGFQETQYFGPGTRLLVL.

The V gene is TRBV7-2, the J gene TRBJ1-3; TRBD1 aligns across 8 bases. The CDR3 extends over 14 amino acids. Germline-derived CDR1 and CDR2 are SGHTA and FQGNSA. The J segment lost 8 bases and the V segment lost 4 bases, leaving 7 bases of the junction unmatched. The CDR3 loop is CASSSTQGADTIYF. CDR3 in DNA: TGTGCCAGCAGCTCCACGCAGGGGGCAGACACCATATATTTT.

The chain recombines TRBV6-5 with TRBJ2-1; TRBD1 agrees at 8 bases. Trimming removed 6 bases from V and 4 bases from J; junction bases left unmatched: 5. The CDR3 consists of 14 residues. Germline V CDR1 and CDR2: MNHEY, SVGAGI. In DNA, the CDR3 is TGTGCCAGCAGCACCCGGGACAGGTACAATGAGCAGTTCTTC. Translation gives CASSTRDRYNEQFF.

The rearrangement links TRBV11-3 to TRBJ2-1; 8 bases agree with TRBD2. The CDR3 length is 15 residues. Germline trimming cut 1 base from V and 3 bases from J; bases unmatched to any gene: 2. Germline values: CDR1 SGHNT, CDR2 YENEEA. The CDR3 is CASSLGGTSYNEQFF. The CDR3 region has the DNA TGTGCCAGCAGCTTAGGCGGGACTAGCTACAATGAGCAGTTCTTC.

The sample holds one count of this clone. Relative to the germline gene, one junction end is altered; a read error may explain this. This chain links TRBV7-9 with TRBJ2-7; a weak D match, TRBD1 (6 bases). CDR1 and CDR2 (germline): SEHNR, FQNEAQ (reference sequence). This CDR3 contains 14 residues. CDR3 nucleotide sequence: TGTTCCAGCAGCTTCCGCCCAGGGGAATGGGAGCAGTACTTC. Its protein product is CSSSFRPGEWEQYF.

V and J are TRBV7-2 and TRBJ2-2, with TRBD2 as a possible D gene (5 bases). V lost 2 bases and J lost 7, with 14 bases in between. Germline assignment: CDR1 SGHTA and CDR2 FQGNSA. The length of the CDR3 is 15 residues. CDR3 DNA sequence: TGTGCCAGCAGCTTATTTCCGGGGAAAGGCGGGGAGCTGTTTTTT. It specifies CASSLFPGKGGELFF.

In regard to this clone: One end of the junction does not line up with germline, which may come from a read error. Here the CDR3 reads CASSPGLAGGKAKNSQYF. The CDR3 bases are TGTGCCAGCAGCCCGGGACTAGCGGGGGGAAAGGCCAAAAACAGTCAGTACTTC. The chain employs TRBV28 and TRBJ2-4, with TRBD2 matching over 15 bases. The length of the CDR3 is 18 residues. CDR1 is MDHEN and CDR2 is SYDVKM in the germline V gene. Filled out from reference TRBV28 and TRBJ2-4, the complete variable domain reads DVKVTQSSRYLVKRTGEKVFLECVQDMDHENMFWYRQDPGLGLRLIYFSYDVKMKEKGDIPEGYSVSREKKERFSLILESASTNQTSMYLCASSPGLAGGKAKNSQYFGAGTRLSVL.

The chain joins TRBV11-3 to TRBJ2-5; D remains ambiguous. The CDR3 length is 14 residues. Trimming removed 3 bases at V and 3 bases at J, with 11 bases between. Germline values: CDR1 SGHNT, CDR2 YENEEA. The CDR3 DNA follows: TGTGCCAGCAGCTTTTTCAGGTCCAAAGAGACCCAGTACTTC. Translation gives CASSFFRSKETQYF.

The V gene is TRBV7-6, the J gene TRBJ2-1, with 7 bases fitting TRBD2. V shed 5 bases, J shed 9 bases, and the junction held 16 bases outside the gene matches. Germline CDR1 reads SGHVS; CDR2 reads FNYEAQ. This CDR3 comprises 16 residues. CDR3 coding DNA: TGTGCCAGCAGCCCCGTACCGACCCGCGGGAGTTTTGAGCAGTTCTTC. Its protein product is CASSPVPTRGSFEQFF.

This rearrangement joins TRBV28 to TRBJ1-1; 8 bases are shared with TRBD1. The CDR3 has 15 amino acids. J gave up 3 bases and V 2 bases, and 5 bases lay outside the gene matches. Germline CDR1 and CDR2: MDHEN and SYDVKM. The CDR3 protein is CASSLPGGGYTEAFF. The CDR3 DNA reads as TGTGCCAGCAGTTTACCAGGGGGCGGGTACACTGAAGCTTTCTTT. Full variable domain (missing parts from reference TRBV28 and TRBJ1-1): DVKVTQSSRYLVKRTGEKVFLECVQDMDHENMFWYRQDPGLGLRLIYFSYDVKMKEKGDIPEGYSVSREKKERFSLILESASTNQTSMYLCASSLPGGGYTEAFFGQGTRLTVV.

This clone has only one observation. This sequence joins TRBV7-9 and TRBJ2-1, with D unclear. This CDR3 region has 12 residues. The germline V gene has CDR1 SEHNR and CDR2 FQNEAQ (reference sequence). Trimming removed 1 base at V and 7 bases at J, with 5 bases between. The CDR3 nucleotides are TGTGCCAGCAGCTTAGTCGGTAATGAGCAGTTCTTC. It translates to CASSLVGNEQFF.

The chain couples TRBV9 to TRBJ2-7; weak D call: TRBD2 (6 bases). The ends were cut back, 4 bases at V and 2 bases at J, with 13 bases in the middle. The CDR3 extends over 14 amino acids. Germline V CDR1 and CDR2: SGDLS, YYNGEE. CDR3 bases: TGTGCCAGCAGCCCCTTCCGGGAGACCTACGAGCAGTACTTC. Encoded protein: CASSPFRETYEQYF.